This TCR beta chain is from a study of control samples from healthy donors and cancer patients. The CDR3 contains 15 residues. The V segment lost 6 bases and the J segment 6 bases; nucleotides outside the gene matches: 9. Per germline, CDR1 SGDLS and CDR2 YYNGEE. Only in-frame clones appear in the TCRdb table, and some are missing; sequencing was by immunoSEQ multiplex PCR. The repertoire has around 67,000 clones, about nine tenths of them found once; the top ten carry about 6%. The specimen was PBMCs. The receptor was derived from a man aged 55 to 70 with colorectal cancer. The rearrangement links TRBV9 to TRBJ2-1, with 10 positions matching TRBD2. CDR3 sequence reads: CASNTGLAATNEQFF. The CDR3 bases are TGTGCCAGCAACACTGGACTAGCGGCCACCAATGAGCAGTTCTTC.